This entry lists 30 T cell receptor beta chains sequenced from one sample in a study of PD-L1 blockade in urothelial cancer. Produced via immunoSEQ multiplex PCR; TCRdb's table is partial and in-frame only. Of under 95,000 clones listed, 84% were seen once; the top ten hold roughly 2%. The time point here: pretreatment peripheral blood. The sequenced sample was PBMCs, obtained around atezolizumab (anti-PD-L1) treatment. The receptor set was obtained from a man aged 55-75 years with urothelial cancer.

The chain links TRBV25-1 to TRBJ1-4; 7 positions agree with TRBD1. V dropped 4 bases and J dropped 7; count of bases not matched to a gene: 9. The CDR3 sequence is 15 residues long. CDR1 and CDR2 (germline): MGHDK, SYGVNS. DNA of the CDR3: TGTGCCAGCAGTGTAATGGGGGACAGAAGTGAAAAACTGTTTTTT. This codes for CASSVMGDRSEKLFF.

This clone qualifies as medium-sized. The gene calls are TRBV19 and TRBJ1-2; D call uncertain. Trimming stripped 7 bases from V and 8 bases from J, with 11 bases between. The CDR3 runs to 11 residues. The germline CDR1 and CDR2 sequences are LNHDA and SQIVND (reference sequence). The CDR3 reads CASTTGLGYTF. CDR3 nucleotides: TGTGCCAGTACTACGGGGTTGGGCTACACCTTC.

This chain's CDR3 is CASTNQNTGELFF. As DNA, the CDR3 is TGTGCCAGCACTAACCAGAACACCGGGGAGCTGTTTTTT. The chain carries TRBV28 and TRBJ2-2; D gene ambiguous. V was shortened by 7 bases and J by 1 base, with 7 bases between the two germline ends. The CDR3 contains 13 residues. Germline values: CDR1 MDHEN, CDR2 SYDVKM.

V usage is TRBV6-5 and J usage is TRBJ1-2; 8 bases align to TRBD1. Germline V gene sequence: CDR1 MNHEY, CDR2 SVGAGI. This CDR3 has 15 amino acids. Trimming cost V 0 bases and J 5 bases; bases outside gene matches: 5. The DNA for the CDR3 is TGTGCCAGCAGTTACTCGAATACAGGGGGTTATGGCTACACCTTC. It specifies CASSYSNTGGYGYTF.

CDR3: CASSPQGSEQYF. The CDR3 DNA reads TGTGCCAGCAGCCCACAGGGCTCCGAGCAGTACTTC. The chain employs TRBV7-2 and TRBJ2-7; TRBD1 might be the D (6 bases). Trimming shortened V by 5 bases and J by 6 bases, and 11 bases separated the two germline ends. CDR1 is SGHTA, CDR2 FQGNSA, per germline. The CDR3 extends over 12 amino acids.

This clone was seen a single time. The DNA for the CDR3 is TGTGCCAGCATCAATCGGGGTAACACCGGGGAGCTGTTTTTT. Translation gives CASINRGNTGELFF. The chain is built from TRBV27 and TRBJ2-2; possibly TRBD2 for D (5 bases). Trimming took 7 bases from V and 2 from J, leaving 11 bases between them. Looked up from germline, CDR1 is MNHEY and CDR2 is SMNVEV (reference sequence). The CDR3 is made up of 14 amino acids.

The chain couples TRBV11-2 to TRBJ2-7; the D gene is possibly TRBD1 (6 bases). V gave up 3 bases and J gave up 2 bases, with 14 bases separating them. Germline V gene lookup returns CDR1 SGHAT and CDR2 FQNNGV. This CDR3 has 15 residues. The CDR3 spells CASSFSGTTTYEQYF. CDR3 nucleotides: TGTGCCAGCAGCTTCTCCGGGACAACTACCTACGAGCAGTACTTC.

This chain uses TRBV11-2 with TRBJ2-5; 14 bases align to TRBD2. Trimming at V came to 4 bases and at J to 5 bases, leaving 6 bases not matched to a gene. The CDR3 spans 16 residues. CDR1 and CDR2 from the germline V gene are SGHAT and FQNNGV. CDR3 nucleotide sequence: TGTGCCAGCAGCTCCGGACTAGCGGGAGGTGCTGAGACCCAGTACTTC. It is translated as CASSSGLAGGAETQYF.

The chain carries TRBV29-1 and TRBJ2-5, with 9 bases aligning to TRBD1. J gave up 5 bases and V 5 bases, and 15 bases lay outside the gene matches. The CDR3 spans 16 residues. CDR1 and CDR2 (germline): SQVTM, ANQGSEA. The CDR3 loop reads CSVLPQGARSLETQYF. CDR3 nucleotides: TGCAGCGTTCTCCCACAGGGGGCGCGAAGTTTGGAGACCCAGTACTTC.

The rearrangement joins TRBV7-2 to TRBJ2-2; D possibly corresponds to TRBD1 (5 bases). The germline gives CDR1 SGHTA, CDR2 FQGNSA. CDR3 size: 16 residues. V was clipped by 4 bases and J by 2 bases, with 14 bases between them. CDR3 protein: CASSSWGRLNTGELFF. In DNA, the CDR3 is TGTGCCAGCAGCTCCTGGGGCCGCCTCAACACCGGGGAGCTGTTTTTT.

The genes are TRBV21-1 and TRBJ2-2; no DNA check was done on the table's D call, TRBD1. TRBV21-1 is designated a pseudogene. This CDR3 spans 16 amino acids. The CDR3 DNA follows: TGTGCCAGCAGCAAAGGCCAGGGGACGAACACCGGGGAGCTGTTTTTT. Translation: CASSKGQGTNTGELFF.

The V and J genes are TRBV7-2 and TRBJ2-5; D gene ambiguous. Between the trimmed V and J ends, which lost 5 bases and 7 bases, there was a span of 11 bases. Germline V gene data show CDR1 as SGHTA and CDR2 as FQGNSA. The CDR3 length is 12 residues. The CDR3 DNA sequence: TGTGCCAGCAGCCTCTCCACCGGGACCCAGTACTTC. Translation: CASSLSTGTQYF.

This sequence joins TRBV4-2 and TRBJ1-2, with TRBD1 matching over 8 bases. The germline V gene has CDR1 LGHNA and CDR2 YNFKEQ. This CDR3 has 14 amino acids. V was clipped by 6 bases and J by 0 bases; unmatched bases: 3. The CDR3 here is CASRPGGSNYGYTF. The DNA for the CDR3 is TGTGCCAGCAGACCAGGGGGCTCTAACTATGGCTACACCTTC.

This chain links TRBV30 with TRBJ1-1; D may be TRBD1 (5 bases). The CDR3 is made up of 13 amino acids. V lost 1 base to trimming and J lost 2 bases, with 8 bases between them. The germline V gene has CDR1 GTSNPN and CDR2 SVGIG (reference sequence). CDR3 sequence: CAWSDQGNTEAFF. In DNA, the CDR3 is TGTGCCTGGAGTGACCAGGGAAACACTGAAGCTTTCTTT.

The chain uses TRBV7-6 and TRBJ2-6; a possible D gene is TRBD1 (6 bases). Trimming pared 5 bases from V and 6 bases from J, leaving 26 bases between. CDR1 and CDR2 (germline): SGHVS, FNYEAQ. The CDR3 sequence is 19 residues long. The CDR3 loop reads CASSGRDGQSFSVANVLTF. For the CDR3, the DNA is TGTGCCAGCAGCGGACGGGATGGACAGAGCTTTAGCGTGGCCAACGTCCTGACTTTC.

J is TRBJ2-3 and V is TRBV5-5; tentatively, D is TRBD1 (6 bases). Germline CDR1 SGHKS, CDR2 YYEKEE (reference sequence). This CDR3 is 14 amino acids long. Trimming pared 1 base from V and 2 bases from J, leaving 8 bases between. In nucleotides, the CDR3 is TGTGCCAGCAGCTTGACAGGGTCCACAGATACGCAGTATTTT. It yields the protein CASSLTGSTDTQYF.

This rearrangement joins TRBV7-8 to TRBJ2-1; TRBD2 matches at 9 bases. V shed 1 base, J shed 6 bases, and the junction held 7 bases outside the gene matches. Germline V gives CDR1 SGHVS, CDR2 FQNEAQ. CDR3 length equals 16 residues. The CDR3 region has the DNA TGTGCCAGCAGCTTAGAGTTGGCGGGGGGGCGCAATGAGCAGTTCTTC. This sequence encodes CASSLELAGGRNEQFF. The full variable domain, its missing parts supplied by reference TRBV7-8 and TRBJ2-1, is GAGVSQSPRYKVAKRGQDVALRCDPISGHVSLFWYQQALGQGPEFLTYFQNEAQLDKSGLPSDRFFAERPEGSVSTLKIQRTQQEDSAVYLCASSLELAGGRNEQFFGPGTRLTVL.

The chain combines TRBV18 with TRBJ2-1; D is unclear. The V and J ends lost 0 bases and 8 bases respectively, with 11 bases between them. Germline loops: CDR1 KGHSH, CDR2 LQKENI. The CDR3 covers 14 residues. The CDR3 DNA reads TGTGCCAGCTCACCACCCAAATTAGCCGATGAGCAGTTCTTC. It yields the protein CASSPPKLADEQFF.

The CDR3 is CASRGHTSPDSYEQYF. Written as DNA, the CDR3 is TGTGCCAGCAGGGGCCATACTAGCCCGGACTCCTACGAGCAGTACTTC. The rearrangement uses TRBV2 and TRBJ2-7, with TRBD2 as a possible D gene (6 bases). Per germline, CDR1 SNHLY and CDR2 FYNNEI. CDR3 length equals 16 residues. The V gene lost 6 bases and the J gene lost 0 bases, with 18 bases spanning the gap.

The chain carries TRBV5-6 and TRBJ2-1, with TRBD2 matching 8 bases. Trimming cost V 3 bases and J 10 bases; bases outside gene matches: 15. The CDR3 is 16 residues long. Germline CDR1 reads SGHDT; CDR2 reads YYEEEE. The CDR3: CASSWRTLGGGREQFF. CDR3 nucleotide sequence: TGTGCCAGCAGCTGGAGAACCCTCGGCGGGGGGCGGGAGCAGTTCTTC.

The chain couples TRBV18 to TRBJ2-3, with 9 bases lining up with TRBD2. Germline CDR1 and CDR2: KGHSH and LQKENI. Trimming removed 3 bases from V and 0 bases from J; junction bases left unmatched: 16. The length of the CDR3 is 20 residues. In nucleotides, the CDR3 is TGTGCCAGCTCACCCTATTCTGAACGACTAGCGGCCCCTAGCACAGATACGCAGTATTTT. It codes for CASSPYSERLAAPSTDTQYF.

This clone was observed once. This sequence joins TRBV6-6 and TRBJ1-1; TRBD1 might be the D (6 bases). Germline V gene sequence: CDR1 MNHNY, CDR2 SVGAGI (reference sequence). CDR3 size: 14 residues. The V and J ends lost 2 bases and 1 base respectively, with 8 bases between them. The CDR3 sequence: CASSYRTENTEAFF. As DNA, the CDR3 is TGTGCCAGCAGTTACAGGACAGAGAACACTGAAGCTTTCTTT.

This clone was observed a few times. The CDR3 nucleotides are TGTGCCAGCGGGGGACTAGCGGGGGGAGGTCCCTACGAGCAGTACTTC. It yields the protein CASGGLAGGGPYEQYF. The chain recombines TRBV27 with TRBJ2-7; TRBD2 matches 15 bases. Losses at the gene ends were 8 bases for V and 2 bases for J; bases not matched to a gene: 7. The CDR3 has 16 residues. Germline V CDR1 and CDR2: MNHEY, SMNVEV (reference sequence).

V gene TRBV28 combines with J gene TRBJ1-1, with 10 bases lining up with TRBD1. The V and J ends lost 8 bases and 8 bases, in that order; junction bases with no gene match: 17. The germline V gene has CDR1 MDHEN and CDR2 SYDVKM. CDR3 length: 16 residues. The chain's CDR3 is CASSWGGSGTGVEAFF. CDR3 DNA: TGTGCCAGCTCATGGGGTGGTTCCGGGACAGGGGTCGAAGCTTTCTTT.

The chain links TRBV19 to TRBJ2-2; TRBD2 matches at 7 bases. V lost 8 bases and J lost 6; bases outside the gene matches: 15. The CDR3 totals 16 residues. Germline values: CDR1 LNHDA, CDR2 SQIVND (reference sequence). The DNA of the CDR3 is TGTGCCAGTGCCGATGGGGGGAGGGTGTCGCCCGGGGAGCTGTTTTTT. Amino acids: CASADGGRVSPGELFF.

The genes are TRBV7-9 and TRBJ1-1; TRBD1 matches 8 bases. The CDR3 is made up of 16 amino acids. Unmatched junction bases numbered 15, after V lost 1 base and J lost 11 bases. Germline-derived CDR1 and CDR2 are SEHNR and FQNEAQ (reference sequence). The CDR3 here is CASSLGGTGNLFMAFF. The CDR3 nucleotides are TGTGCCAGCAGCTTAGGTGGGACAGGCAACTTATTTATGGCTTTCTTT.

The chain has TRBV5-6 and TRBJ1-1, with D possibly matching TRBD1 (5 bases). The V end lost 5 bases, the J end lost 0 bases, and 11 bases lay between the germline ends. Germline V gene data show CDR1 as SGHDT and CDR2 as YYEEEE. The CDR3 consists of 14 residues. The CDR3, as DNA: TGTGCCAGCAGGGGGCGGATAGTGAACACTGAAGCTTTCTTT. It specifies CASRGRIVNTEAFF.

The rearrangement joins TRBV18 to TRBJ1-4; maybe TRBD1 (5 bases). The CDR3 is 16 residues long. Germline V gene lookup returns CDR1 KGHSH and CDR2 LQKENI. V shed 3 bases and J shed 8 bases, with 19 bases lying between them. As DNA, the CDR3 is TGTGCCAGCTCACCCCTGTCAAGCCAGGGAGGAGAAAAACTGTTTTTT. Its protein product is CASSPLSSQGGEKLFF.

V gene TRBV6-5 combines with J gene TRBJ2-5; 7 bases line up with TRBD2. The CDR3 extends over 15 amino acids. Trimming cost V 0 bases and J 3 bases; bases outside gene matches: 4. Germline CDR1 and CDR2: MNHEY and SVGAGI. Here the CDR3 DNA reads TGTGCCAGCAGTTACTCGTGGGGGAGGGAAGAGACCCAGTACTTC. This codes for CASSYSWGREETQYF.

This chain connects TRBV7-2 to TRBJ1-2; no reliable D call. The CDR3 is 12 amino acids. Germline V gene lookup returns CDR1 SGHTA and CDR2 FQGNSA. V gave up 2 bases and J gave up 8 bases, with 9 bases separating them. CDR3 region: CASSLNSRGYTF. The CDR3 bases are TGTGCCAGCAGCTTAAATTCCAGAGGCTACACCTTC.